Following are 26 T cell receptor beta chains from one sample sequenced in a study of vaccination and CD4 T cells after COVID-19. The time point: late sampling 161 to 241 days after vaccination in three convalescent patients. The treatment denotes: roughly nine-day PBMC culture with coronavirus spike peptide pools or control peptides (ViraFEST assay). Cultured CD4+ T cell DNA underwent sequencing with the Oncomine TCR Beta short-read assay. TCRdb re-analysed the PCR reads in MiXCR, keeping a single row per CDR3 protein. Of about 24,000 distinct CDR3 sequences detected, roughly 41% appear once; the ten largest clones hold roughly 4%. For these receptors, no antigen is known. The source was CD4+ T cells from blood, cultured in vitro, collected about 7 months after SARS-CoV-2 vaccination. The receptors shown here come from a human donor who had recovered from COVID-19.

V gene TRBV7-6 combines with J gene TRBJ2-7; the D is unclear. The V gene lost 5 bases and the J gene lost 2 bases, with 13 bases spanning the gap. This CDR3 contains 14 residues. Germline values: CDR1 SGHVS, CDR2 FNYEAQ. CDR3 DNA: TGTGCCAGCAGCCGGATCGCGGAGACCTACGAGCAGTACTTC. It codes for CASSRIAETYEQYF.

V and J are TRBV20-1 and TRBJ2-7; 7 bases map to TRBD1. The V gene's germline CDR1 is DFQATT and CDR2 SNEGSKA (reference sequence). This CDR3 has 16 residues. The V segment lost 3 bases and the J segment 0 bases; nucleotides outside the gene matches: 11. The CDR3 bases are TGCAGTGCTAGTGGGGGACAGCAGACCTTCTCCTACGAGCAGTACTTC. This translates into CSASGGQQTFSYEQYF.

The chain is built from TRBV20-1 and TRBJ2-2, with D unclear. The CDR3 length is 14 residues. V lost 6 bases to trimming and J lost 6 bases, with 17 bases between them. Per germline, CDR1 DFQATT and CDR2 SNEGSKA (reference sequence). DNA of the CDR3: TGCAGTGCCCGAGTAGATCCCCGTGCCGGGGAGCTGTTTTTT. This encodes CSARVDPRAGELFF.

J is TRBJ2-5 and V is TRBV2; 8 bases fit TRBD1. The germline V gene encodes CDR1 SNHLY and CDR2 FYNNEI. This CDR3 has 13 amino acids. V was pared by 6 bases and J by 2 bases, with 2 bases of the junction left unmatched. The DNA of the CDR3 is TGTGCCAGCAGCAGGGGGCATCAAGAGACCCAGTACTTC. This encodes CASSRGHQETQYF.

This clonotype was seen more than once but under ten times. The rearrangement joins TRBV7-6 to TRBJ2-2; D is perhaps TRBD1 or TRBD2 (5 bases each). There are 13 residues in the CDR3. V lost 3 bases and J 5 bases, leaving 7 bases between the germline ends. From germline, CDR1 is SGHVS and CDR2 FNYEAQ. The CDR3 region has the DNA TGTGCCAGCAGCTTCGGGACGACCGGGGAGCTGTTTTTT. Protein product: CASSFGTTGELFF.

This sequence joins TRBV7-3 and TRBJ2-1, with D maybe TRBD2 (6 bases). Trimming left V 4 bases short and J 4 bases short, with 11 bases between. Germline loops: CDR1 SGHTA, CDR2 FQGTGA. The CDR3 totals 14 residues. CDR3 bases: TGTGCCAGCAGCTCGACCGGGAGTTACAATGAGCAGTTCTTC. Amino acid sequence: CASSSTGSYNEQFF. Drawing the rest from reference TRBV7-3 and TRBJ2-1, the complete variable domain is GAGVSQTPSNKVTEKGKYVELRCDPISGHTALYWYRQSLGQGPEFLIYFQGTGAADDSGLPNDRFFAVRPEGSVSTLKIQRTERGDSAVYLCASSSTGSYNEQFFGPGTRLTVL.

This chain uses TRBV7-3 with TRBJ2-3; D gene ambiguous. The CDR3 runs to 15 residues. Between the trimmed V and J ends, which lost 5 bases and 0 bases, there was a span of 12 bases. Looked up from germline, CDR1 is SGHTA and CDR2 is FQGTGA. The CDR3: CASSPGQTSTDTQYF. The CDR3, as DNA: TGTGCCAGCAGCCCCGGGCAGACTAGCACAGATACGCAGTATTTT.

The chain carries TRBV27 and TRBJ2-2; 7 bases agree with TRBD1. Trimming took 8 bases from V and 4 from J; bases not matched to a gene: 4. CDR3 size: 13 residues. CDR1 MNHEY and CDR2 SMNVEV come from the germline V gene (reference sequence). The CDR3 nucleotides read TGTGCCAGCGTAGGACAGGCCACCGGGGAGCTGTTTTTT. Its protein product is CASVGQATGELFF.

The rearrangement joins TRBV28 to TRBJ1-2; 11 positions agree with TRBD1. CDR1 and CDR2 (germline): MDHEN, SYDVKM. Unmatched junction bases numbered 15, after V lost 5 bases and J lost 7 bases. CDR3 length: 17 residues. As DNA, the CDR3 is TGTGCCAGCAGTCCGGGACAGGGGGGTGGAGGTGTCCGTGGCTACACCTTC. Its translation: CASSPGQGGGGVRGYTF.

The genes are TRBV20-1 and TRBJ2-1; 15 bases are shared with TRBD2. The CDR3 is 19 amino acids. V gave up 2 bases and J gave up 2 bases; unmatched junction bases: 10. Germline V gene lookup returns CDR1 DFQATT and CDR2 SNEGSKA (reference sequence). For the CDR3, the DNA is TGCAGTGCTAGATCCGGACTAGCGGGAGGGTGGAGGCCCTACAATGAGCAGTTCTTC. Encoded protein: CSARSGLAGGWRPYNEQFF.

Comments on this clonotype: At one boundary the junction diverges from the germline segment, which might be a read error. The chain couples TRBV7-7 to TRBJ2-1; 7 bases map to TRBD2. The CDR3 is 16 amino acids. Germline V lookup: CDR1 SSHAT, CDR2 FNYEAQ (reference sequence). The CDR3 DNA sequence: TGTGCTAGCAGCTTTGGTTCTAGCGGTTCCTACAATGAGCAGTTCTTC. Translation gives CASSFGSSGSYNEQFF.

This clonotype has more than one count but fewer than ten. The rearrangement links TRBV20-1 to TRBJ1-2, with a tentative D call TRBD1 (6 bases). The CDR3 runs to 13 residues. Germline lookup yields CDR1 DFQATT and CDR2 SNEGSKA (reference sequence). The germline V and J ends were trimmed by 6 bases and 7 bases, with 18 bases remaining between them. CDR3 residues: CSAYGAGESGYTF. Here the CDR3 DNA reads TGCAGTGCCTACGGGGCAGGGGAGAGTGGCTACACCTTC.

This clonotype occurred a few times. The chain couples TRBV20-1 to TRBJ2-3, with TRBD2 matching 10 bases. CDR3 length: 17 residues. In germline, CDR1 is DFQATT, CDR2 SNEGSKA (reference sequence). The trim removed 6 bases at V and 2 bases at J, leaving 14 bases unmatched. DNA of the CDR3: TGCAGTGCCGTAGGGGCGATAGCGGGAGGCCCCACAGATACGCAGTATTTT. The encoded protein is CSAVGAIAGGPTDTQYF.

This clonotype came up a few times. This CDR3 reads CRSRGPTGELFF. CDR3 coding DNA: TGCAGGTCCAGGGGGCCGACCGGGGAGCTGTTTTTT. The V and J genes are TRBV20-1 and TRBJ2-2, with 8 bases matching TRBD1. This CDR3 has 12 residues. In germline, CDR1 is DFQATT, CDR2 SNEGSKA (reference sequence).

This CDR3 is CATRQTGGTSVRPYEQYF. In nucleotides, the CDR3 is TGTGCCACCAGACAAACTGGGGGGACGAGCGTTCGGCCCTACGAGCAGTACTTC. This chain joins TRBV24-1 and TRBJ2-7, with D possibly matching TRBD2 (6 bases). V was cut by 7 bases and J by 2 bases, with 26 bases left in between. CDR1 is KGHDR and CDR2 is SFDVKD in the germline V gene. This CDR3 region has 18 residues.

In DNA, the CDR3 is TGTGCCAGCACCCCAGGCGGGACGGAGACCCAGTACTTC. As protein: CASTPGGTETQYF. V usage is TRBV6-2 or TRBV6-3 and J usage is TRBJ2-5; D perhaps matches TRBD2 (6 bases). The germline V gene has CDR1 MNHEY and CDR2 SVGEGT. The CDR3 has 13 residues. V was trimmed by 7 bases and J by 5 bases, leaving 14 bases between them.

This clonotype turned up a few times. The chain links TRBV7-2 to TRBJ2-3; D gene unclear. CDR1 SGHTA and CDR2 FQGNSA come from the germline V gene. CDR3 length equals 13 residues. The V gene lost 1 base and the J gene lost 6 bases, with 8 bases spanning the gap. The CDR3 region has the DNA TGTGCCAGCAGCTTAGGGACCTTGGATACGCAGTATTTT. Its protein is CASSLGTLDTQYF.

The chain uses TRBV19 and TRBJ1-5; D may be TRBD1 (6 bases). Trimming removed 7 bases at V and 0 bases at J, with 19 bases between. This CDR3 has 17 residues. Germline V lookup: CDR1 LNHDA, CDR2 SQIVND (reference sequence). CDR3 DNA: TGTGCCAGTAAAGGGCGCCAGGGGAACTATAGCAATCAGCCCCAGCATTTT. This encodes CASKGRQGNYSNQPQHF.

The CDR3 protein is CASSQEETQYF. Written as DNA, the CDR3 is TGCGCCAGCAGCCAAGAAGAGACCCAGTACTTC. The genes are TRBV4-1 and TRBJ2-5, with D uncertain. CDR3 size: 11 residues. From germline, CDR1 is MGHRA and CDR2 YSYEKL. Trimming left V 0 bases short and J 4 bases short, with 0 bases between.

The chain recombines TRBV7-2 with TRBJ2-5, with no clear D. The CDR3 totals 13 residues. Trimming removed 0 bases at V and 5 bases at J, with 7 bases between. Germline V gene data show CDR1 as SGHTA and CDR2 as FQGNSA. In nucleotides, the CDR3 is TGTGCCAGCAGCTTAGCGGGAATGGAGACCCAGTACTTC. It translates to CASSLAGMETQYF.

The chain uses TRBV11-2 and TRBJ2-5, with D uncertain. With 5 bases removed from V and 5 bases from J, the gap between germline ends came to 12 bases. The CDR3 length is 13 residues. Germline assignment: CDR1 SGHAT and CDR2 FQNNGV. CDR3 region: CASSLLTRETQYF. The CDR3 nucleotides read TGTGCCAGCAGCCTGCTTACACGGGAGACCCAGTACTTC.

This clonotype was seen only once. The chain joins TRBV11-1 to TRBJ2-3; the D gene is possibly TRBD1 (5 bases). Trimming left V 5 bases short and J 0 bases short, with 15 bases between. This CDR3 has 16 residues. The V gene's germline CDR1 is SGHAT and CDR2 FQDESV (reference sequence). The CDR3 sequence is CASSRRTLTSTDTQYF. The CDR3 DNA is TGTGCCAGCAGCCGTAGGACACTAACTAGCACAGATACGCAGTATTTT.

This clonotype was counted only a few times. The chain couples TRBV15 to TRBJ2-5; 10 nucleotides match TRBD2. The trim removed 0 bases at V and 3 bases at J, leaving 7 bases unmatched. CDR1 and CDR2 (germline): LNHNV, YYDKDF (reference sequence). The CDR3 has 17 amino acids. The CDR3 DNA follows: TGTGCCACCAGCAGAGAACGAGCGGGAGGGTTTAAAGAGACCCAGTACTTC. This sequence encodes CATSRERAGGFKETQYF.

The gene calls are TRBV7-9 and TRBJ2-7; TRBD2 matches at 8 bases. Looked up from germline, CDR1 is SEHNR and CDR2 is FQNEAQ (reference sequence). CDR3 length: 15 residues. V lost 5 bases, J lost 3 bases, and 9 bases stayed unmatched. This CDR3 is CASSPRSTSVYEQYF. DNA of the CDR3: TGTGCCAGCAGCCCCCGTTCGACTAGCGTCTACGAGCAGTACTTC.

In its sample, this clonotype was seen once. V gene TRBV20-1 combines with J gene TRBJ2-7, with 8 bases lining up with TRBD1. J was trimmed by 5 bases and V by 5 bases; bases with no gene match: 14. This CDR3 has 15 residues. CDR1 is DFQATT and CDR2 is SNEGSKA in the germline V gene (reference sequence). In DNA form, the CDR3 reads TGCAGTGCTCCCCAGCCCGAGACAGGGGACGACGAGCAGTACTTC. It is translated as CSAPQPETGDDEQYF.

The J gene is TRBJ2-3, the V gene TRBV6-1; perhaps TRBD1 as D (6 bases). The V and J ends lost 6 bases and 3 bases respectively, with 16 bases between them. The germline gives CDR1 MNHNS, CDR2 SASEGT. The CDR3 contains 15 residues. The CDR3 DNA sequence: TGTGCCAGCAGACCGACAGGAGTGCGGACAGATACGCAGTATTTT. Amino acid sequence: CASRPTGVRTDTQYF.